A selection of T cell receptor beta chains follows, all from one sample in a study of blood T cell repertoires in COVID-19. Here immunoSEQ multiplex PCR was the method, and the copy in TCRdb shows in-frame clones only, minus some. The sample records approximately 300,000 clones, about 86% being singletons. The sample taken for sequencing was peripheral blood. These receptors all stem from a woman in her forties or fifties with acute or convalescent COVID-19. CDR3s include the opening cysteine and the closing phenylalanine or tryptophan. D genes are given only for firm matches. A row's size may be missing; if present it is once, few, many or a size class.

CDR3 length	D gene	V gene	clone size	J gene	CDR3 DNA	CDR3 protein
13	TRBD1	TRBV7-9	.	TRBJ1-1	TGTGCCAGCAACAACAGGGGGAACACTGAAGCTTTCTTT	CASNNRGNTEAFF
12	.	TRBV29-1	few	TRBJ2-2	TGCAGCGCCATCGCCCTAGCCGGGGAGCTGTTTTTT	CSAIALAGELFF
14	TRBD1	TRBV3-1/TRBV3-2	.	TRBJ1-1	TGTGCCAGCAGCTGGGGACAGGGCCACACTGAAGCTTTCTTT	CASSWGQGHTEAFF
14	TRBD2	TRBV6-6	.	TRBJ2-1	TGTGCCAGCAGCCCGGGGACTAGCTTAGATGAGCAGTTCTTC	CASSPGTSLDEQFF
14	.	TRBV6-2/TRBV6-3	.	TRBJ2-7	TGTGCCAGCAGTTACGGAGGGATCCAGGACGAGCAGTACTTC	CASSYGGIQDEQYF
15	.	TRBV6-2/TRBV6-3	.	TRBJ2-3	TGTGCCAGCAGTTCACCGGGACACAACACAGATACGCAGTATTTT	CASSSPGHNTDTQYF
15	.	TRBV9	.	TRBJ2-1	TGTGCCAGCAGCGTAGAGGGCGAGGGATACAATGAGCAGTTCTTC	CASSVEGEGYNEQFF
15	TRBD2	TRBV28	.	TRBJ2-5	TGTGCCAGCAGTACTAGCGGGGCCGCCCAAGAGACCCAGTACTTC	CASSTSGAAQETQYF
14	.	TRBV6-5	few	TRBJ1-6	TGTGCCAGCAGCCGTCAGGGGTATAATTCACCCCTCCACTTT	CASSRQGYNSPLHF
15	TRBD2	TRBV24-1	.	TRBJ2-3	TGTGCCACCAGTGATCCGCGGACTAGCGGAGATACGCAGTATTTT	CATSDPRTSGDTQYF
15	TRBD2	TRBV11-1	.	TRBJ2-1	TGTGCCAGCAGCATAGGACTAGCGGATAACAATGAGCAGTTCTTC	CASSIGLADNNEQFF
14	TRBD2	TRBV7-2	.	TRBJ2-7	TGTGCCAGCAGCCCGACTAGCGGCACCTACGAGCAGTACTTC	CASSPTSGTYEQYF
12	.	TRBV5-1	.	TRBJ1-5	TGCGCCACCACTGTAGCCAATCAGCCCCAGCATTTT	CATTVANQPQHF
14	.	TRBV6-1	.	TRBJ1-2	TGTGCCAGCAGTGAACCCTTCTCAGGGGATGGCTACACCTTC	CASSEPFSGDGYTF
13	.	TRBV19	.	TRBJ2-3	TGTGCCAGTAGTATCGCAACCGGGAATACGCAGTATTTT	CASSIATGNTQYF
17	TRBD2	TRBV27	.	TRBJ2-1	TGTGCCAGCAGTTTAGGGTGGGCGGGGGGAAAAAACAATGAGCAGTTCTTC	CASSLGWAGGKNNEQFF
14	TRBD2	TRBV3-1/TRBV3-2	once	TRBJ2-5	TGTGCCAGCTTAGCGGGGGGCTTACAAGAGACCCAGTACTTC	CASLAGGLQETQYF
15	TRBD1	TRBV30	.	TRBJ1-5	TGTGCCTGGCAGATGGGACAGCCATACAATCAGCCCCAGCATTTT	CAWQMGQPYNQPQHF
12	.	TRBV12-3/TRBV12-4	.	TRBJ1-1	TGTGCCAGCAGTTTATACGGTTCGGGGGCTTTCTTT	CASSLYGSGAFF
14	TRBD1	TRBV3-1/TRBV3-2	.	TRBJ1-2	TGTGCCAGCAGCCAACCCGGGACAGGGGTAGGCTACACCTTC	CASSQPGTGVGYTF
13	TRBD1	TRBV2	.	TRBJ1-5	TGTGCCAGCATGGGGACAGGGAATCAGCCCCAGCATTTT	CASMGTGNQPQHF
15	TRBD1	TRBV4-1	.	TRBJ1-4	TGCGCCAGCAGCACACGACAGGGTACTAATGAAAAACTGTTTTTT	CASSTRQGTNEKLFF
12	.	TRBV5-4	.	TRBJ1-1	TGTGCCAGCAGCCTCGGACAGACTGAAGCTTTCTTT	CASSLGQTEAFF
12	TRBD1	TRBV3-1/TRBV3-2	.	TRBJ1-2	TGTGCCAGCAGCCGACAGGGTGGGGGCTACACCTTC	CASSRQGGGYTF
13	TRBD1	TRBV5-1	.	TRBJ2-1	TGCGCCAGCAGCATCTGGACAGGGAATGAGCAGTTCTTC	CASSIWTGNEQFF
14	.	TRBV11-2	.	TRBJ1-3	TGTGCCAGCAGCAATACAGCTACTGGAAACACCATATATTTT	CASSNTATGNTIYF
14	.	TRBV18	.	TRBJ1-5	TGTGCCAGCTCACAACCAGGGGTTAATCAGCCCCAGCATTTT	CASSQPGVNQPQHF
15	TRBD2	TRBV6-5	.	TRBJ2-7	TGTGCCAGCAGTCGGAGCGGGAGCGGGACCTACGAGCAGTACTTC	CASSRSGSGTYEQYF
14	.	TRBV19	once	TRBJ1-1	TGTGCCAGTAGTCCCGGGAGGGATAACACTGAAGCTTTCTTT	CASSPGRDNTEAFF
17	TRBD1	TRBV19	.	TRBJ1-4	TGTGCCAGTAGTCTCGGGACAGGGGAGGCTAGTCGTGAAAAACTGTTTTTT	CASSLGTGEASREKLFF
14	.	TRBV6-5	.	TRBJ1-6	TGTGCCAGCGGGGACAACTCCTATAATTCACCCCTCCACTTT	CASGDNSYNSPLHF
14	TRBD1	TRBV6-5	.	TRBJ1-5	TGTGCCAGCAGGTCCGGGACAGGGACCCAGCCCCAGCATTTT	CASRSGTGTQPQHF
16	.	TRBV5-1	.	TRBJ2-4	TGCGCCAGCAGCTTGGCCGACTCCGAAGGCAAAAACATTCAGTACTTC	CASSLADSEGKNIQYF
13	.	TRBV19	.	TRBJ2-5	TGTGCCAGTAATGGCGGGGCCCAAGAGACCCAGTACTTC	CASNGGAQETQYF
16	.	TRBV7-6	.	TRBJ2-4	TGTGCCAGCAGCCAAGACCGGGAGCCGGGCAAAAACATTCAGTACTTC	CASSQDREPGKNIQYF
14	.	TRBV10-3	.	TRBJ2-7	TGTGCCATCAGTGGGTCAGCGGCGAGCTACGAGCAGTACTTC	CAISGSAASYEQYF
13	.	TRBV6-4	once	TRBJ1-1	TGTGCCAGCAGTCGCGAGGAGGGGACTGGAGCTTTCTTT	CASSREEGTGAFF
14	.	TRBV6-1	.	TRBJ1-5	TGTGCCAGCAGTGAAGCATGGCTCGGGGAGCCCCAGCATTTT	CASSEAWLGEPQHF
14	.	TRBV30	.	TRBJ2-3	TGTGCCTGGAGTGTTGTAGATCCCACAGATACGCAGTATTTT	CAWSVVDPTDTQYF
13	.	TRBV24-1	.	TRBJ2-5	TGTGCCACCAGTGTAGAGGGCCAAGAGACCCAGTACTTC	CATSVEGQETQYF